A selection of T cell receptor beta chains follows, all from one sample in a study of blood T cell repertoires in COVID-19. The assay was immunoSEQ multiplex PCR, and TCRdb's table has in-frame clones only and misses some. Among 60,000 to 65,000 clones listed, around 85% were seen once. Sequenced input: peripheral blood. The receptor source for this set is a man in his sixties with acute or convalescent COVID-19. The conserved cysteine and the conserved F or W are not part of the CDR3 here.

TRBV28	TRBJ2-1	ASSLTTSGSSYNEQF
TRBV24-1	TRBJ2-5	ATSDFTGQGLGTQY
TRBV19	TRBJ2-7	ASSEIGGPYEQY
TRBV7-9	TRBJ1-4	ASSTTGLREKLF
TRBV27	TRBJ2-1	ASSLQGMNEQF
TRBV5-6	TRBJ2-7	ASSPTGENYEQY
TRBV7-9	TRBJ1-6	ASSLVGGYNSPLH
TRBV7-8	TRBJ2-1	ASSHREMVSYNEQF
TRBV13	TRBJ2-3	ASSTRLAGFTDTQY
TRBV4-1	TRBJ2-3	ASSRLAGTDTQY
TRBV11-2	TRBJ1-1	ASSFWGGGDGEAF
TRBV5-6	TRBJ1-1	ASSLPQGGTEAF
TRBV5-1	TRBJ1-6	ASSLDGLSSPLH
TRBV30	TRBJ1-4	AWSYTGVTNEKLF
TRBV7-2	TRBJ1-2	ASSKQGGNYGYT
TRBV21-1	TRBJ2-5	ASSKIDRKETQY
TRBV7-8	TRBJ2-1	ASSPRSYNEQF
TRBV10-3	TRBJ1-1	AISDRGSVTEAF
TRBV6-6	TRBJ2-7	ASSSGLAGGLYEQY
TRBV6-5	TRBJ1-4	ASSYSGDSEKLF
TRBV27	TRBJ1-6	ASRGSRSNNSPLH
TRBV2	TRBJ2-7	ASSATRMPYEQY
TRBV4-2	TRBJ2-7	ASSQGIGGAPPYEQY
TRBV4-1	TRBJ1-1	ASSQGQVNTEAF
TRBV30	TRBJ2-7	AWSLLAGGLDSYEQY
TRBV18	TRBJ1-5	ASSPSTGSGQPQH
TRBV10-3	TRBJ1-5	AISEVAGEQPQH
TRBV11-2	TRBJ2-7	ASSSSGYEQY
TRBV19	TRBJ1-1	ASSWDRGTEAF
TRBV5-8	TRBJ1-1	ASTTLGGAGAF
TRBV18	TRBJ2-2	ASSPSRDTRSTGELF
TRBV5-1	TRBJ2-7	ASKREQGRHEQY
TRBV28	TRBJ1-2	ATSGQGKQGGYT
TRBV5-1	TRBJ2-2	ASFPPGGNAGELF
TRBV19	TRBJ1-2	ASSSLAGTNYGYT
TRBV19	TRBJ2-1	ASKKGASGRSSSYNEQF